The following is a TCR beta chain sequence with its context. The antigen remains unidentified. These data originate in a study of Ad26.COV2.S vaccination and SARS-CoV-2 variants. Background on the study: It was the COV1001 Ad26.COV2.S trial arm that included the donor. Whole-study findings and limits: Breadth, reportedly substantial, characterized the spike-specific CD8+ and CD4+ T cell responses after vaccination.

Treatment of the sample: over 15 received Ad26.COV2.S at low or high dose, single or two shots; roughly five received placebo; per-sample allocation not given. All samples were drawn on day 63, counting from the first vaccine or placebo injection. This CDR3 contains 14 residues. The germline gives CDR1 SGHVS, CDR2 FNYEAQ. V was pared by 3 bases and J by 10 bases, with 16 bases between. Libraries were prepared by immunoSEQ multiplex PCR; TCRdb keeps only in-frame clonotypes and omits some of them. The data hold 300,000 to 500,000 clones, with around 85% observed a single time. The clonotype was recovered from a person between 18 and 65 years old who received the Ad26.COV2.S COVID-19 vaccine or a placebo. The rearrangement joins TRBV7-6 to TRBJ2-1, with no clear D. The sequenced sample was peripheral blood, obtained in a trial of Ad26.COV2.S vaccine versus placebo. The chain's CDR3 is CASSFAVGTDEQFF. The CDR3 nucleotides read TGTGCCAGCAGCTTTGCGGTGGGTACGGACGAGCAGTTCTTC.